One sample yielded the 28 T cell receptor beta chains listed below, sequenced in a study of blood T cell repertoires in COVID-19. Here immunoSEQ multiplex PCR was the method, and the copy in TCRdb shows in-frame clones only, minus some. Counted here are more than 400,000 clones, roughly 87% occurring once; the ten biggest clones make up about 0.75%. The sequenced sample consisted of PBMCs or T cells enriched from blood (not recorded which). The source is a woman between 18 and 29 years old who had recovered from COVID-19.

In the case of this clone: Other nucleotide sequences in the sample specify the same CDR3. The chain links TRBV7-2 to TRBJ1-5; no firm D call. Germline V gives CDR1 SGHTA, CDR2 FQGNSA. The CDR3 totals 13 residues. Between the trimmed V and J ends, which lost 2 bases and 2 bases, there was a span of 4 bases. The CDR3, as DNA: TGTGCCAGCAGCTTACAGGGCAATCAGCCCCAGCATTTT. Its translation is CASSLQGNQPQHF.

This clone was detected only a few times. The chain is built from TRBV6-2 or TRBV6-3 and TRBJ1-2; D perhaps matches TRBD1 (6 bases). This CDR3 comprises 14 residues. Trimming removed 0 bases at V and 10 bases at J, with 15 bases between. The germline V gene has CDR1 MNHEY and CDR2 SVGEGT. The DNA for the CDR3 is TGTGCCAGCAGTTACTCGGGCGAGACAGGCACCTACACCTTC. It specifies CASSYSGETGTYTF.

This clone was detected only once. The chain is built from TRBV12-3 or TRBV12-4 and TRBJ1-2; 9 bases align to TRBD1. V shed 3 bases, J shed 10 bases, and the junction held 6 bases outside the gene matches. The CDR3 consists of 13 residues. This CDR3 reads CASSFTGQGTYTF. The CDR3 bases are TGTGCCAGCAGTTTTACTGGACAGGGGACCTACACCTTC.

CDR3 amino acids: CASTPSQETQYF. The CDR3 nucleotides are TGTGCCAGCACCCCGAGCCAAGAGACCCAGTACTTC. The chain employs TRBV6-2 or TRBV6-3 and TRBJ2-5; D ambiguous. V was cut by 7 bases and J by 1 base, with 7 bases left in between. The CDR3 totals 12 residues. From germline, CDR1 is MNHEY and CDR2 SVGEGT.

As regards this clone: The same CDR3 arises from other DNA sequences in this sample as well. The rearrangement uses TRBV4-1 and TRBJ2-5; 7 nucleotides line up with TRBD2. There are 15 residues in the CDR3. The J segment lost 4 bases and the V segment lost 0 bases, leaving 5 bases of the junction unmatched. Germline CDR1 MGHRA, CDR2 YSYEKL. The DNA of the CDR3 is TGCGCCAGCAGCCAAGATGGTGGGGGGGGAGAGACCCAGTACTTC. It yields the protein CASSQDGGGGETQYF.

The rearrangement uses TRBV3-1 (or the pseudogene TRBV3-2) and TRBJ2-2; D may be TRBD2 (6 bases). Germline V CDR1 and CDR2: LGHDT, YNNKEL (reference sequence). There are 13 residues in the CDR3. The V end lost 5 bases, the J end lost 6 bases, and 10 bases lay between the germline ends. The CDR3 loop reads CASSSRRAGELFF. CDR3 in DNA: TGTGCCAGCAGCTCAAGGAGGGCCGGGGAGCTGTTTTTT.

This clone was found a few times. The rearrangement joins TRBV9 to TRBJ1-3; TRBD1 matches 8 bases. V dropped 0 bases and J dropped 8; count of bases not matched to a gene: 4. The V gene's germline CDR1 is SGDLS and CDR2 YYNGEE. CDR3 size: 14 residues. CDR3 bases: TGTGCCAGCAGCGTAGGGTCGACAGGGGACACCATATATTTT. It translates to CASSVGSTGDTIYF. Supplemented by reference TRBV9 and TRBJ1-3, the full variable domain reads DSGVTQTPKHLITATGQRVTLRCSPRSGDLSVYWYQQSLDQGLQFLIQYYNGEERAKGNILERFSAQQFPDLHSELNLSSLELGDSALYFCASSVGSTGDTIYFGEGSWLTVV.

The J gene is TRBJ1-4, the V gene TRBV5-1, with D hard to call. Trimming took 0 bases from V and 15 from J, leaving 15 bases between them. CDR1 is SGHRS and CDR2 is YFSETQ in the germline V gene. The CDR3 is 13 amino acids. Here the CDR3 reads CASSLVEGGLVFF. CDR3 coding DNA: TGCGCCAGCAGCTTGGTGGAGGGTGGTCTGGTGTTTTTT.

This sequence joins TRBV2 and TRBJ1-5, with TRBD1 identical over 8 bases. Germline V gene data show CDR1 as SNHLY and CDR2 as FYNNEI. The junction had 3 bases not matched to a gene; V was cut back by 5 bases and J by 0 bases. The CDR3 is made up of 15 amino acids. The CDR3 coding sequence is TGTGCCAGCAGTTCACAGGGGGATAGCAATCAGCCCCAGCATTTT. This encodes CASSSQGDSNQPQHF.

The CDR3 nucleotides read TGTGCCAGCAGCTTAGGTAGGGAGGGCTATGGCTACACCTTC. This gives the protein CASSLGREGYGYTF. The chain links TRBV11-2 to TRBJ1-2; no clear D. This CDR3 spans 14 amino acids. In germline, CDR1 is SGHAT, CDR2 FQNNGV. Trimming removed 1 base from V and 4 bases from J, with 10 bases in between.

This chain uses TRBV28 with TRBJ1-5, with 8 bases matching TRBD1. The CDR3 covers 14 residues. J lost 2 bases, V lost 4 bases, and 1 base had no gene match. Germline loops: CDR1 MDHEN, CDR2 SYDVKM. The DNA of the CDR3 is TGTGCCAGCAGTTCGACAGGGGGCAATCAGCCCCAGCATTTT. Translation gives CASSSTGGNQPQHF.

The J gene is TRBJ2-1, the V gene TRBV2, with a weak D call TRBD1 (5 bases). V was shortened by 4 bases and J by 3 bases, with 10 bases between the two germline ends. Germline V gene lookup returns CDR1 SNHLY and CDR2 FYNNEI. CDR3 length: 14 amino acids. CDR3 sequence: CASSGQGVYNEQFF. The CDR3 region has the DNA TGTGCCAGCAGTGGCCAGGGTGTCTACAATGAGCAGTTCTTC.

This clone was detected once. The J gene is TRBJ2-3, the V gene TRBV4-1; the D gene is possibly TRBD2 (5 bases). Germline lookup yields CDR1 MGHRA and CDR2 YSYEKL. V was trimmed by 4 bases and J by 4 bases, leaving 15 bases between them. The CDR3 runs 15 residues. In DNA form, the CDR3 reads TGCGCCAGCAGCCTCTTCATAGGGAGTTCAGATACGCAGTATTTT. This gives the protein CASSLFIGSSDTQYF.

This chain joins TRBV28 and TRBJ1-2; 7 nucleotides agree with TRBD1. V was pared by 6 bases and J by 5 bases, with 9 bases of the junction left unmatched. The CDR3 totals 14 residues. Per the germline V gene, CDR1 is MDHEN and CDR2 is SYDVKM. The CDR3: CASSQTTGFYGYTF. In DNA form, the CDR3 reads TGTGCCAGCAGCCAAACGACAGGGTTTTATGGCTACACCTTC.

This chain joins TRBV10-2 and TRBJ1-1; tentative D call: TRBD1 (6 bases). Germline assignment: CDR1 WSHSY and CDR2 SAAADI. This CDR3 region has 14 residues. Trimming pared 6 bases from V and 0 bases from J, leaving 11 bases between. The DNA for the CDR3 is TGCGCCAGCAGGATGTCAGGGGTGAACACTGAAGCTTTCTTT. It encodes CASRMSGVNTEAFF.

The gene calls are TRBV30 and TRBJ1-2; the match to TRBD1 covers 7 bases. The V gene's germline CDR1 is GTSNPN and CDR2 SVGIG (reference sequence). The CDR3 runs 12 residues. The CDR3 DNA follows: TGTGCTTCTGAGACAGGGCAAATCGGCTACACCTTC. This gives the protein CASETGQIGYTF.

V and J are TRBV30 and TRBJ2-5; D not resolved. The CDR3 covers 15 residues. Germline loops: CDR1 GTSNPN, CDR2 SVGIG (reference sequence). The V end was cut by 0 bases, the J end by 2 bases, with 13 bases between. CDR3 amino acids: CAWSVLNSLQETQYF. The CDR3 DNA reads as TGTGCCTGGAGTGTACTGAATAGCCTACAAGAGACCCAGTACTTC.

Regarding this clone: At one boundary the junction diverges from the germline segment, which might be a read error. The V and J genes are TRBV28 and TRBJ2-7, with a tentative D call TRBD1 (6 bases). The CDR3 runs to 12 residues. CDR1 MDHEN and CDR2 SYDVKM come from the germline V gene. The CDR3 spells CASSPHPGQEDF. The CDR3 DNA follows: TGTGCCAGCAGCCCCCATCCGGGACAAGAGGACTTC.

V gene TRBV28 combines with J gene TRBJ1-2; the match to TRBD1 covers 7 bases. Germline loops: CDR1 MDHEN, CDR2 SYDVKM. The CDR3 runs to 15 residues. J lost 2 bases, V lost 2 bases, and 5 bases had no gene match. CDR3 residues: CASSLPDRPNYGYTF. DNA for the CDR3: TGTGCCAGCAGTTTACCGGACAGGCCCAACTATGGCTACACCTTC.

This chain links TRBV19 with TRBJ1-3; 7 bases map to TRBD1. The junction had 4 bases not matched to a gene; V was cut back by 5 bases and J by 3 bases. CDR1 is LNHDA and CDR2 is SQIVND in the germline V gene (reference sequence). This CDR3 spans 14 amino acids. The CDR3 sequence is CASSLTGHGNTIYF. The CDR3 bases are TGTGCCAGTAGTTTGACAGGGCATGGAAACACCATATATTTT. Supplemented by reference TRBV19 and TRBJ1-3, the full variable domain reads DGGITQSPKYLFRKEGQNVTLSCEQNLNHDAMYWYRQDPGQGLRLIYYSQIVNDFQKGDIAEGYSVSREKKESFPLTVTSAQKNPTAFYLCASSLTGHGNTIYFGEGSWLTVV.

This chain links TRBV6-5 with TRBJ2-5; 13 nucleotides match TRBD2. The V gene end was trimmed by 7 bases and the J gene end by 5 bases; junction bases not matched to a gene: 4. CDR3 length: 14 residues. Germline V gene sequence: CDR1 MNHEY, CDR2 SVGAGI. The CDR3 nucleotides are TGTGCCAGCACCCCGGGACTAGCGGGGGAGACCCAGTACTTC. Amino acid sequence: CASTPGLAGETQYF.

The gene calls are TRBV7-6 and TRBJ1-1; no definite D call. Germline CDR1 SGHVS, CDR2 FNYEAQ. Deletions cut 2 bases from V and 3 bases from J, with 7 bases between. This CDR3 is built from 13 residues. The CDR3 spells CASSLFGDTEAFF. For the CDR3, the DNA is TGTGCCAGCAGCTTATTCGGTGACACTGAAGCTTTCTTT.

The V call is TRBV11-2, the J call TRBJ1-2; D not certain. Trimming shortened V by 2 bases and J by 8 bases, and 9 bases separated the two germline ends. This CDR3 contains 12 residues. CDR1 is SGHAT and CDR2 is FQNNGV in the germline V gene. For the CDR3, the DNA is TGTGCCAGCAGCTTAACGGGAGGCGGCTACACCTTC. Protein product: CASSLTGGGYTF.

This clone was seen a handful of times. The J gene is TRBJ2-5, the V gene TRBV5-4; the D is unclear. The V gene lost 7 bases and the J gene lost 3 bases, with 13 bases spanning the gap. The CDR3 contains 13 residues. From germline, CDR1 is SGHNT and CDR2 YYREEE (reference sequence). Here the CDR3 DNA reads TGTGCCAGCGGCAGATTTAATGAAGAGACCCAGTACTTC. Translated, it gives CASGRFNEETQYF.

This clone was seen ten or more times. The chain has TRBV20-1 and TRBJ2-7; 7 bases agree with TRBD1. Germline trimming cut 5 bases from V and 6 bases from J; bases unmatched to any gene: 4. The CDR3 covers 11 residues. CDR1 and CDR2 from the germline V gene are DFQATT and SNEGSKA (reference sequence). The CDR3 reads CSAEGQSEQYF. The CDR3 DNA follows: TGCAGTGCTGAGGGACAGAGCGAGCAGTACTTC.

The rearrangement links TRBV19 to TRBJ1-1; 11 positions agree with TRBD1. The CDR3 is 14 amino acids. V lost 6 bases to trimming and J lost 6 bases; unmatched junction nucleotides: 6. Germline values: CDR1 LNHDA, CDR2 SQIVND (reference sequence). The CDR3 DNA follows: TGTGCCAGTAGCACCCCGGGACAGGGGGCTGAAGCTTTCTTT. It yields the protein CASSTPGQGAEAFF.

The DNA for the CDR3 is TGTGCCAGCACCAATACAGGTTACGAGCAGTACTTC. Translation gives CASTNTGYEQYF. The chain employs TRBV28 and TRBJ2-7, with a tentative D call TRBD1 (5 bases). This CDR3 region has 12 residues. CDR1 is MDHEN and CDR2 is SYDVKM in the germline V gene. V lost 7 bases to trimming and J lost 4 bases, with 11 bases between them.

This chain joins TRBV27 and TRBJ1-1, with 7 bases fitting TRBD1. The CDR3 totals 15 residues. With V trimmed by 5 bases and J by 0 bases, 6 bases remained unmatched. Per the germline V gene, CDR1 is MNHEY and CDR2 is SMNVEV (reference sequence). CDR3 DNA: TGTGCCAGCAGTCGGCTGACAGGGATGAACACTGAAGCTTTCTTT. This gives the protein CASSRLTGMNTEAFF.